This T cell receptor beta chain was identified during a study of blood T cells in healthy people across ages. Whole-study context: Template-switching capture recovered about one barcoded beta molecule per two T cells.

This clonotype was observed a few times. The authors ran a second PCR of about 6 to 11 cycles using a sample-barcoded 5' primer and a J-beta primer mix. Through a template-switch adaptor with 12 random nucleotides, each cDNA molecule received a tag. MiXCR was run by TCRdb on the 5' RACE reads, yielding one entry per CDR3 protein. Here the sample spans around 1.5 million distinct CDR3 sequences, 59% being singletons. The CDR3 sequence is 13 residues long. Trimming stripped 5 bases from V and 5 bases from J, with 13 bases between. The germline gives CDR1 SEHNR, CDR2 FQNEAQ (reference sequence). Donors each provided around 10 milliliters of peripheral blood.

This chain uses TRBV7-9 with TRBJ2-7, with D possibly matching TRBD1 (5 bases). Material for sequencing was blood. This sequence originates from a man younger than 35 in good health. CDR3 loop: CASSPRQGDEQYF. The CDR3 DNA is TGTGCCAGCAGCCCCAGGCAGGGTGACGAGCAGTACTTC.